The 2 T cell receptor beta chains below all came from one sample that was sequenced in a study of control samples from healthy donors and cancer patients. The repertoire was sequenced with immunoSEQ multiplex PCR; TCRdb's copy has only in-frame clones and lacks some. The table includes about 150,000 clones, 85% to 95% detected once. The material sequenced was blood. The receptors were sampled from a man aged 45 to 65 in good health.

This chain links TRBV25-1 with TRBJ2-3, with 7 bases that match TRBD1. V gave up 2 bases and J gave up 2 bases; unmatched junction bases: 4. Germline assignment: CDR1 MGHDK and CDR2 SYGVNS. There are 15 residues in the CDR3. The CDR3 sequence is CASSEGQEATDTQYF. CDR3 nucleotide sequence: TGTGCCAGCAGTGAAGGACAGGAGGCCACAGATACGCAGTATTTT. The full variable domain, with the rest looked up from reference TRBV25-1 and TRBJ2-3, is EADIYQTPRYLVIGTGKKITLECSQTMGHDKMYWYQQDPGMELHLIHYSYGVNSTEKGDLSSESTVSRIRTEHFPLTLESARPSHTSQYLCASSEGQEATDTQYFGPGTRLTVL.

The rearrangement joins TRBV5-1 to TRBJ2-3, with D hard to call. CDR3 length equals 12 residues. Trimming removed 2 bases from V and 5 bases from J, with 6 bases in between. From germline, CDR1 is SGHRS and CDR2 YFSETQ. CDR3 loop: CASSFPGDTQYF. The CDR3 region has the DNA TGCGCCAGCAGCTTCCCCGGAGATACGCAGTATTTT.